This entry is about one TCR beta chain. No antigen is known for it. This entry comes from a study of blood T cells in healthy people across ages. Study-level results: The study found more naive CD4+ cells and higher diversity in long-lived than aged donors. Significant beta diversity loss was already apparent by age roughly 38, declining roughly linearly.

Germline-derived CDR1 and CDR2 are SNHLY and FYNNEI. The length of the CDR3 is 12 residues. V gave up 7 bases and J gave up 6 bases, with 13 bases separating them. A sample-barcoded 5' primer and a J-beta primer mix were used in a second PCR of roughly 7 to 12 cycles. TCRdb recomputed calls from the 5' RACE reads with MiXCR, one row per CDR3 protein. The sample consists of 850,000 to 1,000,000 distinct CDR3 sequences, around 46% of them appearing once. The V call is TRBV2, the J call TRBJ2-7; D not certain. The TCR sequence derives from a young man in good health. The sequencing sample was made of blood. CDR3 region: CASNRSPVEQYF. As DNA, the CDR3 is TGTGCCAGCAACCGTAGTCCGGTCGAGCAGTACTTC.